This TCR beta chain originates from a study of T-cell reconstitution after alpha-beta-depleted transplantation in children. Points from the study as a whole: Some patients showed high day-60 TCRbeta diversity, which derived from surviving recipient T cells and thymic progenitors. Counts and diversity of T cells one year after transplant came mostly from newly produced T cells. Two months or so post-transplant, alpha-beta T cells reportedly derived from several hundred expanded graft clones.

As to this clonotype: Its antigen is not identified.

V lost 4 bases and J 2 bases, leaving 18 bases between the germline ends. The CDR3 sequence is 15 residues long. Per the germline V gene, CDR1 is SQVTM and CDR2 is ANQGSEA. Preparing the TCRbeta library involved the use of unique molecular identifiers. TCRdb independently ran MiXCR on the PCR reads; one entry per CDR3 protein. The repertoire holds around 420,000 distinct CDR3 sequences, with roughly 15% as singletons. This TCR derives from a boy under two years old who had a stem cell transplant for Wiskott-Aldrich syndrome, so the T cells may come from the graft donor. This chain connects TRBV29-1 to TRBJ2-7; D gene uncertain. The sequenced sample was PBMCs, mostly from graft donor cells, obtained 360 days after TCRalphabeta/CD19-depleted stem cell transplant. CDR3 sequence reads: CSVGGGSPSTYEQYF. CDR3 DNA: TGCAGCGTTGGGGGTGGCAGTCCCTCCACCTACGAGCAGTACTTC.